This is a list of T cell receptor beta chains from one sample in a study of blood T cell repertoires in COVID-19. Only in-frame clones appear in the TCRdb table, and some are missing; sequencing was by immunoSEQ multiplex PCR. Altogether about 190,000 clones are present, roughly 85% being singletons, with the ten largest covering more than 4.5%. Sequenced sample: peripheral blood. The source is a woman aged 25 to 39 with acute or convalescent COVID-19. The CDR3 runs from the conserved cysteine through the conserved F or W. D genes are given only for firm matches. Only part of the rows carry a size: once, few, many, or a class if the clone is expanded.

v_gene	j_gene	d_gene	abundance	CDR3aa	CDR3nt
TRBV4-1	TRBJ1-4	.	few	CASSQGGGANEKLFF	TGCGCCAGCAGCCAAGGAGGTGGAGCTAATGAAAAACTGTTTTTT
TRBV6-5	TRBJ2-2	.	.	CASPSGQNTGELFF	TGTGCCAGCCCATCGGGTCAAAACACCGGGGAGCTGTTTTTT
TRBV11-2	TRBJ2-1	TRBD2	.	CASSLDPSGRGLEQFF	TGTGCCAGCAGCTTAGACCCTAGCGGGAGGGGCCTTGAGCAGTTCTTC
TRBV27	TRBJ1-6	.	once	CASMRGGIARHLHF	TGTGCCAGTATGAGAGGGGGAATTGCACGTCACCTCCACTTT
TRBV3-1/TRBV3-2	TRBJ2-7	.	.	CASSQGGDEQYF	TGTGCCAGCAGCCAAGGGGGGGACGAGCAGTACTTC
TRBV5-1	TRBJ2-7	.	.	CASSWGGVGTYEQYF	TGCGCCAGCAGCTGGGGCGGGGTGGGGACCTACGAGCAGTACTTC
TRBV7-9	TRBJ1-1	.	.	CASSLASRLNTEAFF	TGTGCCAGCAGCTTAGCTAGTCGGTTGAACACTGAAGCTTTCTTT
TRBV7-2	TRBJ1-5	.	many	CASSKGGEPPQHF	TGTGCCAGCAGCAAAGGAGGGGAGCCGCCCCAGCATTTT
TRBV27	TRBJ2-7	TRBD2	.	CASSLQGLAPYEQYF	TGTGCCAGCAGTTTGCAGGGACTAGCCCCCTACGAGCAGTACTTC
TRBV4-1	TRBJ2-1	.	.	CASSPQDSYNEQFF	TGCGCCAGCAGCCCACAGGACAGCTACAATGAGCAGTTCTTC
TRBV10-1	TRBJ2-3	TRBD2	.	CASSGRFGTTLDTQYF	TGCGCCAGCAGTGGGAGGTTTGGGACTACTCTTGATACGCAGTATTTT
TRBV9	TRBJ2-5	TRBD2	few	CASSPSGGAETQYF	TGTGCCAGCAGCCCTAGCGGGGGAGCGGAGACCCAGTACTTC
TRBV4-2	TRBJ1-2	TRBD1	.	CASSHHETGDNYGYTF	TGTGCCAGCAGCCACCACGAGACAGGGGATAACTATGGCTACACCTTC
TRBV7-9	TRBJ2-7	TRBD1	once	CASSLDRIYEQYF	TGTGCCAGCAGCTTGGACAGGATCTACGAGCAGTACTTC
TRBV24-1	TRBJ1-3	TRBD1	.	CATSDPGGNAGNTIYF	TGTGCCACCAGTGATCCAGGGGGCAACGCTGGAAACACCATATATTTT
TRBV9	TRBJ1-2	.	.	CASSPEVWRGRYGYTF	TGTGCCAGCAGCCCCGAGGTGTGGCGGGGGCGGTATGGCTACACCTTC